This TCR beta chain was captured in a study of T cell repertoires in cytomegalovirus infection. A single record per CDR3 protein comes from TCRdb applying MiXCR to the reads. Of under 600,000 distinct CDR3 sequences in the sample, more than 15% were seen once. This clonotype originated in a human donor in good health (CMV status not recorded). Some clones in this sample may be carry-over from other donors' samples. Sequenced: CD8+ T cells from PBMCs.

CDR3 residues: CATGGGAGADTQYF. The CDR3 coding sequence is TGTGCCACAGGAGGGGGCGCAGGTGCAGATACGCAGTATTTT. The chain couples TRBV6-1 to TRBJ2-3; the D gene is possibly TRBD1 (7 bases). V was clipped by 10 bases and J by 4 bases, with 18 bases between them. Germline lookup yields CDR1 MNHNS and CDR2 SASEGT. The length of the CDR3 is 14 residues.